The 4 T cell receptor beta chains below come from one sample, sequenced in a study of Tregs in tolerant kidney transplant recipients. Related graft donors supplied nonmyeloablative bone marrow transplants, and mixed chimerism was transient. Libraries were prepared by immunoSEQ multiplex PCR; TCRdb keeps only in-frame clonotypes and omits some of them. The sample yields more than 70,000 clones, around 90% seen once. The sequenced sample was CD4+ T cells from blood (PBMCs), obtained 24 months after the transplant. These receptor sequences come from a human patient who received a combined kidney and bone marrow transplant. Some T cells could come from the graft donor.

This sequence joins TRBV7-8 and TRBJ2-7; weak D call: TRBD2 (6 bases). V shed 3 bases and J shed 0 bases, with 9 bases lying between them. The CDR3 has 14 residues. The V gene's germline CDR1 is SGHVS and CDR2 FQNEAQ. For the CDR3, the DNA is TGTGCCAGCAGCTTCCTGACTAGCTCCTACGAGCAGTACTTC. This encodes CASSFLTSSYEQYF.

This rearrangement joins TRBV25-1 to TRBJ2-1, with 8 bases matching TRBD2. V shed 3 bases, J shed 0 bases, and the junction held 7 bases outside the gene matches. CDR3 length: 17 residues. Germline assignment: CDR1 MGHDK and CDR2 SYGVNS. Written as DNA, the CDR3 is TGTGCCAGCAGTGACGCGGGGGGTCAGCCCTCCTACAATGAGCAGTTCTTC. The encoded protein is CASSDAGGQPSYNEQFF.

Comments on this clone: Other DNA variants within this sample encode the same CDR3. This sequence joins TRBV7-2 and TRBJ1-6; TRBD1 aligns across 8 bases. Germline trimming cut 5 bases from V and 6 bases from J; bases unmatched to any gene: 3. The germline CDR1 and CDR2 sequences are SGHTA and FQGNSA. The CDR3 extends over 14 amino acids. CDR3 sequence: CASSNGQGNSPLHF. The CDR3 DNA reads TGTGCCAGCAGCAACGGACAGGGTAATTCACCCCTCCACTTT.

This rearrangement joins TRBV2 to TRBJ1-4, with D perhaps TRBD1 (6 bases). V shed 6 bases and J shed 6 bases, with 20 bases lying between them. Germline lookup yields CDR1 SNHLY and CDR2 FYNNEI. The CDR3 has 16 amino acids. CDR3 residues: CASRRYNRVKDEKLFF. The CDR3 nucleotides read TGTGCCAGCAGGAGATACAACAGGGTAAAGGATGAAAAACTGTTTTTT.